Listed here are 13 T cell receptor beta chains from one sample, sequenced in a study of CD8+CD57+ T cells in acquired aplastic anemia. CDR3 and TCR beta VDJ profiling relied on genomic DNA as the template. MiXCR, applied by TCRdb to the reads, yields one record per CDR3 protein. Among about 210,000 distinct CDR3 sequences listed, around 63% were seen once. The specimen sequenced was sorted CD4+, CD8+, or CD8+CD57+ T cells (not recorded which) from PBMCs. The receptors shown here come from a human donor in good health.

This chain joins TRBV24-1 and TRBJ2-3; TRBD2 is a possible D gene (6 bases). The CDR3 is 16 amino acids. Germline V gene lookup returns CDR1 KGHDR and CDR2 SFDVKD. Trimming left V 4 bases short and J 2 bases short, with 15 bases between. The CDR3 protein is CATSDGGVSPTDTQYF. The DNA for the CDR3 is TGTGCCACCAGTGACGGGGGAGTATCCCCCACAGATACGCAGTATTTT.

Comments on this clonotype: At one end, the junction sequence differs from germline, possibly due to a read error. The rearrangement joins TRBV10-3 to TRBJ1-5; 8 nucleotides match TRBD1. The CDR3 sequence is 16 residues long. Germline V gives CDR1 ENHRY, CDR2 SYGVKD. CDR3 in amino acids: CAISDRGLGSDQPQHF. The CDR3 DNA reads TGTGCCATCAGTGACAGGGGGCTTGGTAGCGATCAGCCCCAGCATTTT.

V usage is TRBV10-3 and J usage is TRBJ2-5; 11 bases line up with TRBD2. The CDR3 is 15 residues long. Trimming at V came to 5 bases and at J to 4 bases, leaving 6 bases not matched to a gene. Per germline, CDR1 ENHRY and CDR2 SYGVKD. The CDR3 DNA reads TGTGCCATCAGTCCAGGACTAGCGGGCGGAGAGACCCAGTACTTC. Its translation: CAISPGLAGGETQYF.

Here the CDR3 reads CATSRDWEYANTEAFF. The CDR3, as DNA: TGTGCCACCAGCAGAGATTGGGAGTACGCGAACACTGAAGCTTTCTTT. The chain employs TRBV15 and TRBJ1-1; D gene unclear. The CDR3 length is 16 residues. The V end lost 0 bases, the J end lost 1 base, and 12 bases lay between the germline ends. Germline V CDR1 and CDR2: LNHNV, YYDKDF (reference sequence). The full variable domain, completed using reference TRBV15 and TRBJ1-1, is DAMVIQNPRYQVTQFGKPVTLSCSQTLNHNVMYWYQQKSSQAPKLLFHYYDKDFNNEADTPDNFQSRRPNTSFCFLDIRSPGLGDTAMYLCATSRDWEYANTEAFFGQGTRLTVV.

This clonotype was detected once. V is TRBV29-1 and J is TRBJ2-7; TRBD2 might be the D (6 bases). There are 13 residues in the CDR3. Trimming removed 8 bases at V and 1 base at J, with 15 bases between. Germline values: CDR1 SQVTM, CDR2 ANQGSEA. This chain's CDR3 is CSIPPGTSYEQYF. CDR3 sequence (DNA): TGCAGCATTCCCCCCGGGACTTCCTACGAGCAGTACTTC.

The chain couples TRBV4-1 to TRBJ2-7, with TRBD2 matching 10 bases. CDR3 length equals 16 residues. CDR1 and CDR2 from the germline V gene are MGHRA and YSYEKL. Trimming removed 1 base from V and 3 bases from J; junction bases left unmatched: 6. CDR3 residues: CASSQGSGGMYYEQYF. DNA of the CDR3: TGCGCCAGCAGCCAAGGTAGCGGGGGGATGTACTACGAGCAGTACTTC.

The chain couples TRBV7-6 to TRBJ2-7; 11 positions agree with TRBD2. CDR1 and CDR2 from the germline V gene are SGHVS and FNYEAQ. The junction had 5 bases not matched to a gene; V was cut back by 5 bases and J by 2 bases. The CDR3 is 15 amino acids. The CDR3 DNA follows: TGTGCCAGCAGCCACAATAGCGGGGGGGCCTACGAGCAGTACTTC. Its protein product is CASSHNSGGAYEQYF.

The V and J genes are TRBV15 and TRBJ1-5, with TRBD1 as a possible D gene (5 bases). The CDR3 covers 15 residues. Germline V gene lookup returns CDR1 LNHNV and CDR2 YYDKDF (reference sequence). V was shortened by 5 bases and J by 5 bases, with 16 bases between the two germline ends. The CDR3 nucleotides are TGTGCCACCAGCCGGGGCCTCGACACCCATCAGCCCCAGCATTTT. Translating it yields CATSRGLDTHQPQHF.

The chain links TRBV20-1 to TRBJ2-7; no clear D. Germline assignment: CDR1 DFQATT and CDR2 SNEGSKA (reference sequence). The CDR3 is made up of 13 amino acids. Trimming shortened V by 5 bases and J by 2 bases, and 13 bases separated the two germline ends. The CDR3 loop reads CSAGSGPTYEQYF. CDR3 nucleotide sequence: TGCAGTGCTGGGTCGGGTCCGACCTACGAGCAGTACTTC.

This clonotype was recorded once. The DNA of the CDR3 is TGTGCCAGTAGTGCCGGGACAGGGGTTTACTACAATGAGCAGTTCTTC. Translating gives CASSAGTGVYYNEQFF. The rearrangement links TRBV19 to TRBJ2-1, with 10 bases matching TRBD1. Germline V gene sequence: CDR1 LNHDA, CDR2 SQIVND (reference sequence). J was trimmed by 3 bases and V by 5 bases; bases with no gene match: 7. This CDR3 contains 16 residues. Full variable domain (outside the CDR3, taken from reference TRBV19 and TRBJ2-1): DGGITQSPKYLFRKEGQNVTLSCEQNLNHDAMYWYRQDPGQGLRLIYYSQIVNDFQKGDIAEGYSVSREKKESFPLTVTSAQKNPTAFYLCASSAGTGVYYNEQFFGPGTRLTVL.

The chain employs TRBV7-2 and TRBJ2-5, with TRBD1 matching over 12 bases. Germline V gene data show CDR1 as SGHTA and CDR2 as FQGNSA. J gave up 5 bases and V 1 base, and 2 bases lay outside the gene matches. The CDR3 is 15 amino acids. CDR3 DNA: TGTGCCAGCAGCTTAGGGGACAGGGGGCGGGAGACCCAGTACTTC. As protein: CASSLGDRGRETQYF.

Many counts were recorded for this clonotype. V is TRBV7-3 and J is TRBJ2-1, with no clear D. Trimming removed 7 bases at V and 6 bases at J, with 10 bases between. The CDR3 loop spans 12 amino acids. Germline CDR1 SGHTA, CDR2 FQGTGA. The CDR3 spells CASINPGNEQFF. CDR3 in DNA: TGTGCCAGCATAAACCCAGGCAATGAGCAGTTCTTC.

CDR3 bases: TGTGCCAGCAGCGTACAAGGACGGGCGGAAAAACTGTTTTTT. Its translation: CASSVQGRAEKLFF. V usage is TRBV9 and J usage is TRBJ1-4; D gene ambiguous. V was clipped by 1 base and J by 8 bases, with 12 bases between them. Germline CDR1 reads SGDLS; CDR2 reads YYNGEE. CDR3 length: 14 residues. Full variable domain (missing parts from reference TRBV9 and TRBJ1-4): DSGVTQTPKHLITATGQRVTLRCSPRSGDLSVYWYQQSLDQGLQFLIQYYNGEERAKGNILERFSAQQFPDLHSELNLSSLELGDSALYFCASSVQGRAEKLFFGSGTQLSVL.